Following are 15 T cell receptor beta chains from one sample sequenced in a study of metastatic and nonmetastatic thyroid tumors. Using MiXCR, TCRdb reanalyzed the PCR reads. Of about 69,000 clones in the sample, 11% to 15% were seen once. Every patient underwent thyroid surgery untreated. Material for sequencing was blood. The receptors stem from a male donor with papillary thyroid cancer or a benign thyroid nodule (not recorded which). Some clones in this sample may be carry-over from other donors' samples.

Ten or more counts support this clone. CDR3 sequence (DNA): TGCGCCAGCAGCTTGGATGCGAGCGGGAGCACAGATACGCAGTATTTT. It encodes CASSLDASGSTDTQYF. The rearrangement joins TRBV5-1 to TRBJ2-3, with D maybe TRBD2 (6 bases). The CDR3 spans 16 residues. In germline, CDR1 is SGHRS, CDR2 YFSETQ. V was clipped by 0 bases and J by 0 bases, with 11 bases between them.

The table lists this clone with many counts. The chain combines TRBV27 with TRBJ2-3; 7 nucleotides line up with TRBD2. Unmatched junction bases numbered 3, after V lost 0 bases and J lost 6 bases. CDR1 and CDR2 (germline): MNHEY, SMNVEV (reference sequence). This CDR3 contains 14 residues. In nucleotides, the CDR3 is TGTGCCAGCAGTTTATCGATTAGCGGGGATACGCAGTATTTT. The encoded protein is CASSLSISGDTQYF.

In the case of this clone: This may come from a read error, since a much larger clone is one base off. The rearrangement uses TRBV28 and TRBJ1-5; no clear D. The CDR3 runs 12 residues. V was trimmed by 6 bases and J by 9 bases, leaving 12 bases between them. The V gene's germline CDR1 is MDHEN and CDR2 SYDVKM. The CDR3 here is CASSPLYRPQHF. The CDR3 DNA sequence: TGTGCCAGCAGCCCCCTTTATCGGCCCCAGCATTTT.

This clone was picked up a small number of times. The genes are TRBV20-1 and TRBJ2-3; possibly TRBD2 for D (6 bases). The CDR3 runs to 14 residues. The germline V and J ends were trimmed by 1 base and 6 bases, with 14 bases remaining between them. The germline V gene encodes CDR1 DFQATT and CDR2 SNEGSKA (reference sequence). The CDR3 loop is CSARAPGLGDTQYF. In DNA form, the CDR3 reads TGCAGTGCTAGAGCCCCGGGACTGGGGGATACGCAGTATTTT.

This clone has a count of ten or more. V usage is TRBV29-1 and J usage is TRBJ1-5; the D is unclear. CDR3 size: 13 residues. The ends were cut back, 4 bases at V and 4 bases at J, with 11 bases in the middle. Looked up from germline, CDR1 is SQVTM and CDR2 is ANQGSEA. The CDR3 DNA reads TGCAGCGTTGTGGACGGACTAAATCAGCCCCAGCATTTT. This gives the protein CSVVDGLNQPQHF.

This clone was recorded many times. This chain connects TRBV12-3 or TRBV12-4 to TRBJ2-1; D remains unclear. CDR3 length: 13 amino acids. V dropped 3 bases and J dropped 6 bases, with 9 bases sitting between them. The CDR3 protein is CASSFGLFNEQFF. The DNA of the CDR3 is TGTGCCAGCAGTTTTGGCCTGTTCAATGAGCAGTTCTTC.

This clone has a count of ten or more. The chain combines TRBV5-6 with TRBJ2-6; D ambiguous. CDR1 SGHDT and CDR2 YYEEEE come from the germline V gene. With 4 bases removed from V and 0 bases from J, the gap between germline ends came to 5 bases. The CDR3 covers 14 residues. Here the CDR3 reads CASSKSSGANVLTF. The CDR3 DNA reads TGTGCCAGCAGCAAGAGCTCTGGGGCCAACGTCCTGACTTTC.

In its sample, this clone was seen many times. The rearrangement joins TRBV2 to TRBJ1-5, with 7 bases lining up with TRBD1. V lost 5 bases, J lost 11 bases, and 9 bases stayed unmatched. From germline, CDR1 is SNHLY and CDR2 FYNNEI. This CDR3 has 13 amino acids. The CDR3 is CASSNWDSSAQHF. The CDR3 bases are TGTGCCAGCAGTAACTGGGACAGTTCAGCCCAGCATTTT. Full variable domain (remainder filled in from reference TRBV2 and TRBJ1-5): EPEVTQTPSHQVTQMGQEVILRCVPISNHLYFYWYRQILGQKVEFLVSFYNNEISEKSEIFDDQFSVERPDGSNFTLKIRSTKLEDSAMYFCASSNWDSSAQHFGDGTRLSIL.

This clone was counted only a few times. V and J are TRBV6-1 and TRBJ2-2; unclear D gene. The CDR3 covers 12 residues. Trimming pared 6 bases from V and 6 bases from J, leaving 8 bases between. Germline V gives CDR1 MNHNS, CDR2 SASEGT. CDR3 sequence: CASREPSGELFF. The DNA for the CDR3 is TGTGCCAGCAGGGAACCTTCCGGGGAGCTGTTTTTT.

The chain combines TRBV6-1 with TRBJ1-5, with D possibly matching TRBD1 (6 bases). The CDR3 has 15 residues. Looked up from germline, CDR1 is MNHNS and CDR2 is SASEGT. V shed 2 bases and J shed 6 bases, with 14 bases lying between them. CDR3 bases: TGTGCCAGCAGTGAACCTTCCGGGGGCGTTCAGCCCCAGCATTTT. Its translation: CASSEPSGGVQPQHF.

This clone occurred many times. The gene calls are TRBV5-5 and TRBJ1-2; no clear D. The germline CDR1 and CDR2 sequences are SGHKS and YYEKEE (reference sequence). The V gene lost 0 bases and the J gene lost 13 bases, with 10 bases spanning the gap. CDR3 length: 11 residues. The CDR3 here is CASSLGGRVTF. The CDR3 coding sequence is TGTGCCAGCAGCTTGGGGGGTCGAGTCACCTTC.

In its sample, this clone was seen many times. The chain uses TRBV3-1 and TRBJ2-3, with TRBD2 matching over 7 bases. The CDR3 consists of 16 residues. The ends lost 4 bases at V and 1 base at J; junction bases unmatched: 8. The V gene's germline CDR1 is LGHDT and CDR2 YNNKEL (reference sequence). The CDR3: CASSLLLGGGTDTQYF. The CDR3 DNA follows: TGTGCCAGCAGCCTACTTCTGGGGGGGGGCACAGATACGCAGTATTTT.

A word on this clone: It may be a read error: a sequence one base away is much more abundant. The rearrangement uses TRBV9 and TRBJ2-3, with 9 bases lining up with TRBD2. Germline-derived CDR1 and CDR2 are SGDLS and YYNGEE. The CDR3 is 17 amino acids. V lost 0 bases to trimming and J lost 7 bases; unmatched junction nucleotides: 12. The CDR3 loop is CASSVGLAGVPGYTQYF. CDR3 DNA sequence: TGTGCCAGCAGCGTAGGGTTAGCGGGAGTGCCAGGCTATACGCAGTATTTT.

At least ten counts were recorded for this clone. The chain is built from TRBV6-6 and TRBJ2-6; tentative D call: TRBD1 (5 bases). Trimming left V 2 bases short and J 4 bases short, with 9 bases between. CDR1 is MNHNY, CDR2 SVGAGI, per germline (reference sequence). The CDR3 covers 15 residues. Here the CDR3 DNA reads TGTGCCAGCAGTTACAAGGGGTCCGGGGCCAACGTCCTGACTTTC. It yields the protein CASSYKGSGANVLTF.

Ten or more counts support this clone. The V gene is TRBV20-1, the J gene TRBJ2-1; 10 nucleotides line up with TRBD2. The CDR3 totals 15 residues. Per the germline V gene, CDR1 is DFQATT and CDR2 is SNEGSKA (reference sequence). The junction had 4 bases not matched to a gene; V was cut back by 0 bases and J by 5 bases. The CDR3 DNA is TGCAGTGCTAGAGATTGGCTAGCGGGAGACAATGAGCAGTTCTTC. Encoded protein: CSARDWLAGDNEQFF.